These 26 T cell receptor beta chains were all obtained from the same sample, sequenced in a study of regulatory T cells in long-lasting Graves disease. Time point indicated: newly diagnosed GD, antithyroid drugs for less than 3 months. From PBMCs, RNA was extracted and then used to make the TCR library. Building the TCR beta libraries relied on iRepertoire HTBI primers, and CDR3 regions underwent Arm-PCR. TCRdb independently ran MiXCR on the multiplex PCR reads; one entry per CDR3 protein. The sample comprises hundreds of thousands of distinct CDR3 sequences, 15% to 19% of which are singletons, and about 20% rests with the top ten. Source: peripheral blood mononuclear cells (PBMCs), taken at new diagnosis, from a patient treated with antithyroid drugs. These receptors all stem from a female donor with Graves disease.

This clonotype was observed a handful of times. The genes are TRBV6-9 and TRBJ1-2, with a possible D match to TRBD1 (5 bases). From germline, CDR1 is MNHGY and CDR2 SVAAGI. The CDR3 is 13 residues long. Deletions cut 3 bases from V and 8 bases from J, with 13 bases between. The CDR3: CASSYGGVTGYTF. The CDR3, as DNA: TGTGCCAGCAGTTACGGGGGGGTTACCGGCTACACCTTC.

The table lists this clonotype with many counts. V is TRBV6-5 and J is TRBJ1-1; D possibly corresponds to TRBD1 (6 bases). Germline lookup yields CDR1 MNHEY and CDR2 SVGAGI. The germline V and J ends were trimmed by 4 bases and 3 bases, with 12 bases remaining between them. This CDR3 region has 14 residues. The CDR3 nucleotides read TGTGCCAGCAGTTCGTACAGGGTTGACACTGAAGCTTTCTTT. Amino acids: CASSSYRVDTEAFF.

This clonotype was observed many times. V is TRBV12-3 or TRBV12-4 and J is TRBJ2-1, with D unresolved. Trimming left V 2 bases short and J 9 bases short, with 17 bases between. The CDR3 is 15 amino acids. CDR3 bases: TGTGCCAGCAGTTTATATGGACGCTCCATGGGTGAGCAGTTCTTC. This sequence encodes CASSLYGRSMGEQFF.

The sample holds many counts of this clonotype. The chain has TRBV15 and TRBJ2-5; 12 nucleotides match TRBD2. The length of the CDR3 is 17 residues. Per germline, CDR1 LNHNV and CDR2 YYDKDF (reference sequence). Trimming at V came to 2 bases and at J to 2 bases, leaving 6 bases not matched to a gene. CDR3: CATSRPGLAGYQETQYF. As DNA, the CDR3 is TGTGCCACCAGCAGACCCGGACTAGCGGGGTATCAAGAGACCCAGTACTTC.

This chain uses TRBV7-9 with TRBJ2-5; 9 bases match TRBD1. V shed 4 bases and J 2 bases; nucleotides not matched to a gene: 8. Germline V lookup: CDR1 SEHNR, CDR2 FQNEAQ (reference sequence). The CDR3 loop spans 16 amino acids. CDR3 residues: CASSYGQGKIQETQYF. For the CDR3, the DNA is TGTGCCAGCAGCTACGGACAGGGGAAAATACAAGAGACCCAGTACTTC.

The V and J genes are TRBV12-3 or TRBV12-4 and TRBJ1-1; TRBD1 agrees at 8 bases. V lost 9 bases and J lost 5; bases outside the gene matches: 8. The CDR3 sequence is 13 residues long. In DNA, the CDR3 is TGTGCCAGTCAGGGGGCGCCGCGGACTGAAGCTTTCTTT. This codes for CASQGAPRTEAFF.

The chain has TRBV20-1 and TRBJ1-2, with TRBD1 matching over 9 bases. The trim removed 3 bases at V and 0 bases at J, leaving 2 bases unmatched. CDR3 length: 14 amino acids. Germline CDR1 DFQATT, CDR2 SNEGSKA (reference sequence). The CDR3 DNA reads TGCAGTGCTAGCGGACAGGGGACTAACTATGGCTACACCTTC. Amino acid sequence: CSASGQGTNYGYTF.

This clonotype has at least ten counts. The chain links TRBV28 to TRBJ2-6, with D unclear. Germline V gene lookup returns CDR1 MDHEN and CDR2 SYDVKM. This CDR3 contains 16 residues. Trimming cost V 5 bases and J 0 bases, with 11 bases left between them. In DNA form, the CDR3 reads TGTGCCAGCAGTCCACTTTTGCGCTCTGGGGCCAACGTCCTGACTTTC. As protein: CASSPLLRSGANVLTF.

The chain combines TRBV30 with TRBJ2-1; the D is unclear. CDR3 length: 12 residues. V was cut by 0 bases and J by 10 bases, with 10 bases left in between. Germline CDR1 is GTSNPN and CDR2 is SVGIG (reference sequence). CDR3 nucleotides: TGTGCCTGGAGTGTAAAAACGGACGAGCAGTTCTTC. As protein: CAWSVKTDEQFF.

The V call is TRBV29-1, the J call TRBJ1-2; no definite D call. Trimming stripped 5 bases from V and 5 bases from J, with 21 bases between. This CDR3 has 15 amino acids. Germline lookup yields CDR1 SQVTM and CDR2 ANQGSEA. DNA for the CDR3: TGCAGCGTTCGAGGAGAAGGGATAGAGTCTTATGGCTACACCTTC. It encodes CSVRGEGIESYGYTF.

This clonotype was seen ten or more times. The rearrangement uses TRBV27 and TRBJ2-2; 13 positions agree with TRBD2. This CDR3 has 15 residues. The germline CDR1 and CDR2 sequences are MNHEY and SMNVEV (reference sequence). The V segment lost 5 bases and the J segment 7 bases; nucleotides outside the gene matches: 4. The CDR3 region is CASSTGTSGIGELFF. The CDR3 DNA reads as TGTGCCAGCAGTACCGGGACTAGCGGGATCGGGGAGCTGTTTTTT.

The chain carries TRBV5-1 and TRBJ2-7; no reliable D call. This CDR3 region has 14 residues. The germline V gene encodes CDR1 SGHRS and CDR2 YFSETQ. Trimming pared 4 bases from V and 2 bases from J, leaving 13 bases between. The CDR3 bases are TGCGCCAGCAGCCAACTGGACCGTGCCTACGAGCAGTACTTC. This translates into CASSQLDRAYEQYF.

This clonotype showed up many times. This chain connects TRBV6-2 or TRBV6-3 to TRBJ2-5; D gene unclear. Germline V gene lookup returns CDR1 MNHEY and CDR2 SVGEGT. V gave up 5 bases and J gave up 5 bases, with 24 bases separating them. The CDR3 is 17 amino acids. CDR3 sequence: CASSKRPPTTASETQYF. In DNA form, the CDR3 reads TGTGCCAGCAGTAAACGCCCCCCCACCACTGCCAGCGAGACCCAGTACTTC.

For this clonotype: This may be a read error, as it is one base from a much larger clone. V and J are TRBV7-9 and TRBJ2-3, with D possibly TRBD1 on 5 matching bases. The DNA end lines up better with TRBJ2-1; the J call may be wrong. Per the germline V gene, CDR1 is SEHNR and CDR2 is FQNEAQ (reference sequence). This CDR3 comprises 16 residues. The CDR3 protein is CASSLVQGSACNEQFF. The DNA of the CDR3 is TGTGCCAGCAGCTTAGTGCAGGGCTCGGCCTGCAATGAGCAGTTCTTC.

This clonotype showed up many times. The chain carries TRBV9 and TRBJ2-3; D is possibly TRBD1 or TRBD2 (5 bases each). The CDR3 contains 14 residues. Germline-derived CDR1 and CDR2 are SGDLS and YYNGEE. The ends were cut back, 7 bases at V and 2 bases at J, with 14 bases in the middle. The DNA for the CDR3 is TGTGCCAGCTCTTCCGGGGACGACACAGATACGCAGTATTTT. This sequence encodes CASSSGDDTDTQYF.

This clonotype was seen ten or more times. The chain has TRBV19 and TRBJ1-1; D is undetermined. The CDR3 totals 14 residues. Germline V lookup: CDR1 LNHDA, CDR2 SQIVND (reference sequence). V lost 1 base and J 3 bases, leaving 9 bases between the germline ends. CDR3 sequence reads: CASSIGRGDTEAFF. CDR3 coding DNA: TGTGCCAGTAGTATAGGCCGCGGGGACACTGAAGCTTTCTTT.

This clonotype showed up many times. This rearrangement joins TRBV20-1 to TRBJ2-7, with 7 bases lining up with TRBD2. J lost 3 bases, V lost 4 bases, and 3 bases had no gene match. The germline gives CDR1 DFQATT, CDR2 SNEGSKA (reference sequence). The CDR3 covers 12 residues. The CDR3: CSATRGDYEQYF. CDR3 DNA: TGCAGTGCTACCCGGGGGGACTACGAGCAGTACTTC.

V is TRBV11-1 and J is TRBJ1-1, with D maybe TRBD1 (5 bases). The CDR3 spans 14 residues. Germline CDR1 SGHAT, CDR2 FQDESV (reference sequence). Deletions cut 2 bases from V and 3 bases from J, with 10 bases between. The CDR3 nucleotides read TGTGCCAGCAGCTTATCTCTGGGGCACACTGAAGCTTTCTTT. It specifies CASSLSLGHTEAFF.

A few counts support this clonotype. The junction shows a germline mismatch at one end, possibly a read error. This chain uses TRBV4-1 with TRBJ2-7; a weak D match, TRBD2 (5 bases). The CDR3 is made up of 15 amino acids. Per germline, CDR1 MGHRA and CDR2 YSYEKL. CDR3 in amino acids: CASSQEGARPYEQYF. Written as DNA, the CDR3 is TGTGCCAGCAGCCAAGAGGGCGCGCGACCCTACGAGCAGTACTTC.

This clonotype was observed at least ten times. For the CDR3, the DNA is TGTGCCAGCAGTTTAACCTTGTGGACAGATACGCAGTATTTT. Encoded protein: CASSLTLWTDTQYF. This chain connects TRBV12-3 or TRBV12-4 to TRBJ2-3; D not certain. This CDR3 comprises 14 residues. Trimming pared 2 bases from V and 3 bases from J, leaving 9 bases between.

This chain links TRBV10-3 with TRBJ2-7, with 13 bases that match TRBD2. Germline V CDR1 and CDR2: ENHRY, SYGVKD. Trimming at V came to 6 bases and at J to 0 bases, leaving 8 bases not matched to a gene. This CDR3 is built from 17 residues. Written as DNA, the CDR3 is TGTGCCATCAGCAGACTAGCGGGAGGTCAAAGCTCCTACGAGCAGTACTTC. Translated: CAISRLAGGQSSYEQYF.

This clonotype was seen repeatedly, ten times or more. The chain is built from TRBV10-1 and TRBJ2-1; D gene ambiguous. The germline V gene has CDR1 WNHNN and CDR2 SYGVQD (reference sequence). The germline V and J ends were trimmed by 10 bases and 10 bases, with 20 bases remaining between them. This CDR3 spans 13 amino acids. CDR3 region: CATLRRDRKEQFF. The CDR3 nucleotides are TGCGCCACCCTGCGTAGGGATCGAAAAGAGCAGTTCTTC.

This clonotype appeared many times. The J gene is TRBJ2-3, the V gene TRBV3-1, with a possible D match to TRBD1 (5 bases). Trimming left V 0 bases short and J 6 bases short, with 10 bases between. CDR1 is LGHDT, CDR2 YNNKEL, per germline (reference sequence). The CDR3 is 14 amino acids. This chain's CDR3 is CASSQDSRADTQYF. The CDR3 DNA is TGTGCCAGCAGCCAAGACTCCAGGGCTGATACGCAGTATTTT.

In this sample, this clonotype turned up many times. This chain links TRBV7-2 with TRBJ2-7; 9 nucleotides line up with TRBD2. Germline-derived CDR1 and CDR2 are SGHTA and FQGNSA. The CDR3 is made up of 14 amino acids. The V gene end was trimmed by 6 bases and the J gene end by 2 bases; junction bases not matched to a gene: 5. The CDR3 spells CASRGTSYTYEQYF. CDR3 coding DNA: TGTGCCAGCAGGGGGACTAGCTATACCTACGAGCAGTACTTC. Using reference TRBV7-2 and TRBJ2-7 for the parts outside the CDR3, the full variable domain is GAGVSQSPSNKVTEKGKDVELRCDPISGHTALYWYRQSLGQGLEFLIYFQGNSAPDKSGLPSDRFSAERTGGSVSTLTIQRTQQEDSAVYLCASRGTSYTYEQYFGPGTRLTVT.

This clonotype was counted many times. J is TRBJ1-3 and V is TRBV5-5; D call uncertain. The CDR3 spans 15 residues. The germline gives CDR1 SGHKS, CDR2 YYEKEE (reference sequence). V lost 2 bases to trimming and J lost 1 base, with 10 bases between them. CDR3 in amino acids: CASSFTWGSGNTIYF. CDR3 nucleotides: TGTGCCAGCAGCTTTACATGGGGTTCTGGAAACACCATATATTTT. The whole variable domain, filled in from reference TRBV5-5 and TRBJ1-3, reads DAGVTQSPTHLIKTRGQQVTLRCSPISGHKSVSWYQQVLGQGPQFIFQYYEKEERGRGNFPDRFSARQFPNYSSELNVNALLLGDSALYLCASSFTWGSGNTIYFGEGSWLTVV.

This clonotype was seen repeatedly, ten times or more. V usage is TRBV11-2 and J usage is TRBJ2-3; 7 positions agree with TRBD2. This CDR3 spans 15 amino acids. Germline-derived CDR1 and CDR2 are SGHAT and FQNNGV. V gave up 4 bases and J gave up 2 bases; unmatched junction bases: 6. In DNA form, the CDR3 reads TGTGCCAGCAGCTCCCCCCGGGGGGTCACAGATACGCAGTATTTT. Amino acid sequence: CASSSPRGVTDTQYF.